A selection of T cell receptor beta chains follows, all from one sample in a study of T cells in Graves' hyperthyroidism and ophthalmopathy. TCRdb ran MiXCR on the multiplex PCR reads and lists one entry per CDR3 protein. Of around 600,000 distinct CDR3 sequences listed, just under 45% are singletons. The specimen was peripheral blood or thyroid tissue (not recorded which). The source of these receptors is an adult man with Graves' disease, either hyperthyroidism or ophthalmopathy (not recorded which). Both conserved end residues are part of each CDR3. The D gene is left open where the match is weak. Clone size, where shown, is once, few, many, or a class for clones that have expanded.

j_gene: TRBJ1-6
abundance: NA
d_gene: TRBD1
v_gene: TRBV10-3
CDR3nt: TGTGCCATCAGTGAATCAGGGGGCGGAAATTCACCCCTCCACTTT
CDR3aa: CAISESGGGNSPLHF

j_gene: TRBJ2-2
abundance: NA
d_gene: NA
v_gene: TRBV15
CDR3nt: TGTGCCACCAGCAGAGATCGTCAGGGGGGGCTGTTTTTT
CDR3aa: CATSRDRQGGLFF

j_gene: TRBJ2-7
abundance: many
d_gene: TRBD2
v_gene: TRBV10-3
CDR3nt: TGTGCCATCAGTGAACTAGCGGGGGGTAGCAACGAGCAGTACTTC
CDR3aa: CAISELAGGSNEQYF

j_gene: TRBJ1-6
abundance: NA
d_gene: TRBD1
v_gene: TRBV6-6
CDR3nt: TGTGCCAGCAGTGACGGGACAGGGGGTGCCCTCCACTTT
CDR3aa: CASSDGTGGALHF

j_gene: TRBJ1-6
abundance: NA
d_gene: TRBD1
v_gene: TRBV10-3
CDR3nt: TGTGCCATCAGGAGACAGGGGGCACGTTCACCCCTCCACTTT
CDR3aa: CAIRRQGARSPLHF

j_gene: TRBJ1-4
abundance: many
d_gene: TRBD1
v_gene: TRBV2
CDR3nt: TGTGCCAGCAGGGACAGGGGGCAACTGTATGAAAAACTGTTTTTT
CDR3aa: CASRDRGQLYEKLFF

j_gene: TRBJ2-2
abundance: few
d_gene: NA
v_gene: TRBV7-9
CDR3nt: TGTGCCAGCAGCTTAGGTCTGGGCACCGGGGAGCTGTTTTTT
CDR3aa: CASSLGLGTGELFF

j_gene: TRBJ2-5
abundance: few
d_gene: TRBD2
v_gene: TRBV9
CDR3nt: TGTGCCAGCAGTTACGGACTAGCGGAGGGAGAGACCCAGTACTTC
CDR3aa: CASSYGLAEGETQYF

j_gene: TRBJ1-1
abundance: NA
d_gene: TRBD1
v_gene: TRBV24-1
CDR3nt: TGTGCCAGCAGTTTCCAGGGGACAGGGGAAGCTTTCTTT
CDR3aa: CASSFQGTGEAFF

j_gene: TRBJ1-1
abundance: NA
d_gene: NA
v_gene: TRBV19
CDR3nt: TGTGCCAGTAGTCCCAGGGCGCGGAACACTGAAGCTTTCTTT
CDR3aa: CASSPRARNTEAFF

j_gene: TRBJ2-2
abundance: few
d_gene: NA
v_gene: TRBV19
CDR3nt: TGTGCCAGTAGTAGACAGTCCGCCGGGGAGCTGTTTTTT
CDR3aa: CASSRQSAGELFF

j_gene: TRBJ2-7
abundance: many
d_gene: NA
v_gene: TRBV24-1
CDR3nt: TGTGCCACCAGTGACCCGGGCGGCTACGAGCAGTACTTC
CDR3aa: CATSDPGGYEQYF

j_gene: TRBJ2-5
abundance: many
d_gene: NA
v_gene: TRBV2
CDR3nt: TGTGCCAGCAGTGATTCCCTGGGGGGCCAAGAGACCCAGTACTTC
CDR3aa: CASSDSLGGQETQYF

j_gene: TRBJ2-3
abundance: NA
d_gene: NA
v_gene: TRBV24-1
CDR3nt: TGTGCCACCAGCAGGACTGACGGCACAGATACGCAGTATTTT
CDR3aa: CATSRTDGTDTQYF

j_gene: TRBJ1-1
abundance: many
d_gene: NA
v_gene: TRBV9
CDR3nt: TGTGCCAGCAGCGTAGGGAGAGGGGACACTGAAGCTTTCTTT
CDR3aa: CASSVGRGDTEAFF

j_gene: TRBJ1-6
abundance: many
d_gene: NA
v_gene: TRBV9
CDR3nt: TGTGCCAGCAGCGCAAAGACAGGCTCTTCACCCCTCCACTTT
CDR3aa: CASSAKTGSSPLHF

j_gene: TRBJ1-2
abundance: many
d_gene: TRBD1
v_gene: TRBV7-8
CDR3nt: TGTGCCAGCAGCGCCTCGACAGGGGGTCATGGCTACACCTTC
CDR3aa: CASSASTGGHGYTF

j_gene: TRBJ1-1
abundance: NA
d_gene: NA
v_gene: TRBV19
CDR3nt: TGTGCCAGTAGTATAAGCTCAGGCATGAACACTGAAGCTTTCTTT
CDR3aa: CASSISSGMNTEAFF

j_gene: TRBJ2-7
abundance: few
d_gene: NA
v_gene: TRBV3-1
CDR3nt: TGTGCCAGCAGCCAAGCAGCGTTCGAGCAGTACTTC
CDR3aa: CASSQAAFEQYF

j_gene: TRBJ2-7
abundance: NA
d_gene: NA
v_gene: TRBV20-1
CDR3nt: TGCAGTGCTACTTATGGTGGGTACGAGCAGTACTTC
CDR3aa: CSATYGGYEQYF

j_gene: TRBJ1-6
abundance: few
d_gene: NA
v_gene: TRBV10-3
CDR3nt: TGTGCCAGCAGTCTTTCGACGGAGTTTAGGGATTCACCCCTCCACTTT
CDR3aa: CASSLSTEFRDSPLHF

j_gene: TRBJ2-5
abundance: NA
d_gene: NA
v_gene: TRBV6-5
CDR3nt: TGTGCCAGCAGCGACTCCATGAACTCAGTGTACCAAGAGACCCAGTACTTC
CDR3aa: CASSDSMNSVYQETQYF

j_gene: TRBJ2-1
abundance: NA
d_gene: TRBD2
v_gene: TRBV2
CDR3nt: TGTGCCAGCAGCTACTCCGGACTAGCGGGAGTTTACAATGAGCAGTTCTTC
CDR3aa: CASSYSGLAGVYNEQFF

j_gene: TRBJ1-1
abundance: once
d_gene: TRBD1
v_gene: TRBV6-5
CDR3nt: TGTGCCAGCAGTTATTCAACAGGGGCGATGACTGAAGCTTTCTTT
CDR3aa: CASSYSTGAMTEAFF

j_gene: TRBJ1-4
abundance: NA
d_gene: NA
v_gene: TRBV25-1
CDR3nt: TGTGCCAGCGTTGCAGGGCCTAATGAAAAACTGTTTTTT
CDR3aa: CASVAGPNEKLFF